This T cell receptor (beta chain) was captured by sequencing in a study of molecular identifiers for immune sequencing clone quantification. Germline lookup yields CDR1 SGHAT and CDR2 FQNNGV. The CDR3 length is 19 residues. A remark on this clonotype: Its antigen is not identified. The junction departs from germline at one end; a sequencing error may be responsible.

Sorted cells numbering about 19,000 to 1,000,000, with 10%, 30% or 50% RNA, yielded the naive CD8 libraries. Via MiXCR, TCRdb re-called the PCR reads, giving one row per CDR3 protein. This table holds around 460,000 distinct CDR3 sequences, roughly a fifth found once. Study-level results: Identical TCR molecules that share a barcode could lead to an underestimation of highly expanded clone sizes.

The sequence was obtained from a human donor in good health. Some libraries in this study had Jurkat cell RNA spiked in. Sequenced: naive CD8+ T cells from blood, with Jurkat cell RNA spiked in. Subset in this sample: FACS-sorted CD8+CD4-CCR7+CD45RA+ naive T cells. The J gene is TRBJ2-1, the V gene TRBV11-2, with 8 bases fitting TRBD2. CDR3 nucleotides: TGTGCCAGCAGCTTAGGATCCACCCAGGGAGCGGGGGACCACAATGAGCAGCTCTTC. This translates into CASSLGSTQGAGDHNEQLF.